This T cell receptor (beta chain) was found in a study of control samples from healthy donors and cancer patients. Germline assignment: CDR1 LNHDA and CDR2 SQIVND (reference sequence). The length of the CDR3 is 13 residues. The ends were cut back, 5 bases at V and 2 bases at J, with 9 bases in the middle. The assay was immunoSEQ multiplex PCR, and TCRdb's table has in-frame clones only and misses some. Of tens of thousands of clones in the sample, approximately 84% were seen once. The TCR comes from a man aged 65 to 79 with lung cancer. The chain uses TRBV19 and TRBJ1-2; D is perhaps TRBD1 (5 bases). Specimen: PBMCs. DNA of the CDR3: TGTGCCAGTAGTTACAGGAGAAACTATGGCTACACCTTC. As protein: CASSYRRNYGYTF.